Given below is one T cell receptor (beta chain) in context. Its cognate antigen is unknown. The entry originates in a study of shared clonotypes between healthy human individuals. Study conclusions and caveats: Clonotype sharing among donors was expected to depend on sequencing depth.

Genomic DNA from unsorted samples was obtained from around 88 million PBMCs (per sample). Each subset's genomic DNA was shared equally among a number of immunoSEQ plates. Ten immunoSEQ deep assay plates held the unsorted PBMC DNA. Measured with immunoSEQ multiplex PCR; TCRdb has only the in-frame clones, and not every one. The repertoire includes roughly 510,000 clones, roughly 85% of them detected once, and under 15% sits in the top ten. Germline V gene data show CDR1 as LNHDA and CDR2 as SQIVND (reference sequence). V was cut by 7 bases and J by 2 bases, with 25 bases left in between. The CDR3 runs 18 residues.

This TCR was sampled from a middle-aged woman in good health. Some clones in this sample may be carry-over from other donors' samples. V is TRBV19 and J is TRBJ2-3; tentative D call: TRBD2 (6 bases). Sequenced input: PBMCs. DNA for the CDR3: TGTGCCAGTACCAAATTTGGGGGGTGGGAATTCCCCACAGATACGCAGTATTTT. Translated, it gives CASTKFGGWEFPTDTQYF.